This T cell receptor beta chain stems from a study of T cell repertoires in cytomegalovirus infection. In the study overall: CMV infection together with matching HLA type was indicated by public TCR beta signatures. Findings and caveats of the study: Identification of carriers of CMV plus the relevant HLA was performed using cumulative public TCR beta family frequency. Dominating the ex vivo response were HLA-C-restricted CMV-specific TCR beta clonotypes.

This clonotype was detected only a few times. Antigen unknown. V lost 3 bases and J lost 2, with 25 bases in between. CDR1 and CDR2 from the germline V gene are SGDLS and YYNGEE. This CDR3 has 19 residues. TCRdb reprocessed the reads via MiXCR and lists one record per CDR3 protein. This sample carries approximately 250,000 distinct CDR3 sequences, roughly 22% of them seen once, and the ten largest clones take 15% to 20%. This TCR derives from a human donor in good health (CMV status not recorded). Some clones in this sample may be carry-over from other donors' samples. The gene calls are TRBV9 and TRBJ2-3; D gene ambiguous. What was sequenced was CD8+ T cells from PBMCs. The CDR3, as DNA: TGTGCCAGCAGCGCCTTTTTTAACCCCAGAGGCGGTCACACAGATACGCAGTATTTT. Its translation is CASSAFFNPRGGHTDTQYF.